This passage covers 11 T cell receptor beta chains from one sample sequenced in a study of blood T cell repertoires in COVID-19. Measured with immunoSEQ multiplex PCR; TCRdb has only the in-frame clones, and not every one. The top ten hold less than 2% of the sample, which has about 410,000 clones, about nine tenths seen once. Input material: PBMCs or T cells enriched from blood (not recorded which). Receptors originate from a woman aged 25 to 45 who had recovered from COVID-19.

The chain links TRBV19 to TRBJ2-5; TRBD2 matches 7 bases. The junction had 0 bases not matched to a gene; V was cut back by 6 bases and J by 5 bases. The length of the CDR3 is 11 residues. The germline V gene encodes CDR1 LNHDA and CDR2 SQIVND (reference sequence). CDR3 amino acids: CASRGGETQYF. The CDR3 region has the DNA TGTGCCAGTAGGGGGGGGGAGACCCAGTACTTC.

The chain employs TRBV4-2 and TRBJ1-1, with TRBD1 matching 10 bases. CDR3 length: 15 amino acids. Germline-derived CDR1 and CDR2 are LGHNA and YNFKEQ. The junction had 9 bases not matched to a gene; V was cut back by 5 bases and J by 6 bases. CDR3 in DNA: TGTGCCAGCAGCACTCCGGGACAGGGGATAGCTGAAGCTTTCTTT. Translated: CASSTPGQGIAEAFF.

The CDR3 nucleotides read TGCGCCAGCAGCCAAGTTTCGGGGAACACTGAAGCTTTCTTT. Translated: CASSQVSGNTEAFF. The V call is TRBV4-1, the J call TRBJ1-1, with unresolved D. V lost 1 base to trimming and J lost 1 base, with 7 bases between them. Germline loops: CDR1 MGHRA, CDR2 YSYEKL. This CDR3 is built from 14 residues.

The V gene is TRBV27, the J gene TRBJ2-6, with 8 positions matching TRBD1. Per the germline V gene, CDR1 is MNHEY and CDR2 is SMNVEV (reference sequence). CDR3 length: 19 residues. V dropped 4 bases and J dropped 0; count of bases not matched to a gene: 11. In nucleotides, the CDR3 is TGTGCCAGCAGTTCGGGGCGGACAACAGGGGGCTCTGGGGCCAACGTCCTGACTTTC. It translates to CASSSGRTTGGSGANVLTF.

In this sample, this clone turned up once. The V gene is TRBV29-1, the J gene TRBJ1-2; D gene ambiguous. The V gene's germline CDR1 is SQVTM and CDR2 ANQGSEA. The CDR3 has 11 residues. V lost 6 bases and J lost 0, with 5 bases in between. In DNA, the CDR3 is TGCAGCGTCGGGGCTAACTATGGCTACACCTTC. Its protein is CSVGANYGYTF.

The V gene is TRBV29-1, the J gene TRBJ2-1; 9 bases match TRBD1. The CDR3 sequence is 14 residues long. Losses at the gene ends were 8 bases for V and 6 bases for J; bases not matched to a gene: 11. Germline CDR1 and CDR2: SQVTM and ANQGSEA. The CDR3 here is CSTERGTGINEQFF. CDR3 in DNA: TGCAGCACCGAGAGAGGGACAGGGATCAATGAGCAGTTCTTC.

This chain joins TRBV28 and TRBJ2-7; TRBD2 agrees at 7 bases. Unmatched junction bases numbered 17, after V lost 5 bases and J lost 7 bases. CDR3 length: 16 amino acids. Germline CDR1 is MDHEN and CDR2 is SYDVKM. The CDR3 here is CASSPGGSAGEHEQYF. The CDR3 nucleotides are TGTGCCAGCAGTCCCGGGGGTTCGGCGGGAGAGCATGAGCAGTACTTC.

The V gene is TRBV25-1, the J gene TRBJ1-1; D is undetermined. CDR3 length equals 16 residues. Germline values: CDR1 MGHDK, CDR2 SYGVNS. V shed 10 bases and J shed 11 bases, with 32 bases lying between them. This chain's CDR3 is CATEPGKREYTDRAFF. The CDR3 bases are TGTGCCACCGAGCCGGGAAAACGAGAGTACACTGATAGGGCTTTCTTT.

The gene calls are TRBV11-2 and TRBJ1-1; D call uncertain. CDR1 and CDR2 from the germline V gene are SGHAT and FQNNGV. The CDR3 totals 13 residues. V was cut by 1 base and J by 6 bases, with 9 bases left in between. This CDR3 reads CASSLAVVSEAFF. CDR3 DNA sequence: TGTGCCAGCAGCTTAGCAGTTGTCTCTGAAGCTTTCTTT.

This chain joins TRBV19 and TRBJ1-2, with 10 bases matching TRBD1. CDR1 and CDR2 (germline): LNHDA, SQIVND (reference sequence). The CDR3 runs 15 residues. The junction had 8 bases not matched to a gene; V was cut back by 3 bases and J by 7 bases. The chain's CDR3 is CASSIVSGQGSGYTF. CDR3 DNA: TGTGCCAGTAGTATTGTTTCGGGACAGGGGTCTGGCTACACCTTC. Together with reference TRBV19 and TRBJ1-2, the CDR3 gives the full variable domain: DGGITQSPKYLFRKEGQNVTLSCEQNLNHDAMYWYRQDPGQGLRLIYYSQIVNDFQKGDIAEGYSVSREKKESFPLTVTSAQKNPTAFYLCASSIVSGQGSGYTFGSGTRLTVV.

The chain joins TRBV15 to TRBJ1-5; unclear D gene. This CDR3 comprises 14 residues. Germline CDR1 and CDR2: LNHNV and YYDKDF (reference sequence). V dropped 3 bases and J dropped 6 bases, with 12 bases sitting between them. The CDR3 coding sequence is TGTGCCACCAGCAGGATAGTCGATAGTCAGCCCCAGCATTTT. Translated, it gives CATSRIVDSQPQHF.